This TCR beta chain originates from a study of T cells after yellow fever vaccination (dated by TCRdb to about 2019). As for the study more broadly: The SMART-Seq v4 Ultra Low Input RNA kit was used to prepare libraries from fractions with low cell numbers. The cohort comprised two healthy male donors, one aged 18 to 30 and one aged 30 to 40 years. Bulk TCR alpha and beta repertoires were sequenced longitudinally to track T-cell clones before and after primary and booster YFV17D yellow fever vaccination. Blood was collected at multiple timepoints before and after primary and secondary immunization, and bulk PBMC replicates and cell subsets were isolated.

In the germline V gene, CDR1 corresponds to ENHRY and CDR2 to SYGVKD. From the cysteine up to the phenylalanine, the CDR3 has a length of 13 residues. Of all the DNA, just the CDR3 is kept, 39 bases in frame from base 1. V and J lose 0 bases and 4 bases, and a span of 5 bases separates them. Synthesis of TCR cDNA relied on 5'RACE template switching, a step that introduced a universal primer site along with unique molecular identifiers. Priming for cDNA synthesis came from both the TCR alpha and TCR beta constant segments. Library amplification involved two PCR steps, and the second step added sample barcodes and sequencing adapters. Sequencing of libraries was done on Illumina HiSeq 2500 (2x100 bp) or NovaSeq (2x150 bp). For the original study's pipeline: Reads were demultiplexed and collapsed into UMI consensus sequences with MIGEC, and V(D)J alignment was performed with MiXCR. Using edgeR on replicate PBMC samples, clonotypes were called vaccine-responding if FDR was below 0.01 and the log2 fold change was above 5 up to day 15. Each bulk clonotype was labeled CD4 or CD8 based on which sequenced repertoire, CD4 or CD8, contained the clonotype at higher abundance. TCRdb cleaned the public reads at Q25 with fastp, built clones with MiXCR and kept in-frame beta chains. Rows with one shared CDR3 protein collapse into an entry with the most common genes and DNA. The V and J calls were not made by the authors but by TCRdb's processing. Present in this sample are roughly 120,000 distinct CDR3 sequences, around 7.4% of which were seen just once. Together, the top ten hold 2.5% of the sample.

This clonotype was picked up many times. Its antigen has not been determined. Base qualities are not provided; no much larger clone lies one nucleotide away. Per the publication, the treatment or condition label means: live attenuated yellow fever vaccine strain. A standard Ficoll-Paque protocol was used to isolate PBMCs from peripheral blood. CD4 and CD8 T-cell fractions were isolated with Dynabeads CD4 and CD8 positive selection kits. TriZol was used to extract RNA from bulk PBMCs, from CD4 and CD8 fractions, and from dextramer-positive and dextramer-negative fractions. General conclusions and limits of the study: A small fraction of clonotypes appeared in both the CD4 and CD8 compartments, likely as a result of convergent recombination. The study included only two donors, which limits how far the findings can be generalized. Most clones expanded after primary vaccination were re-detected after the booster (about 96% of CD4 and roughly 85% of CD8), suggesting broad memory maintenance. FACS-sorted repertoires could contain abundant contaminating clonotypes from the bulk population, so computational filtering was required. Compared with the primary T-cell response, the secondary T-cell response was weaker but faster, peaking on day 5 rather than day 15.

The chain employs TRBV10-3 and TRBJ2-3, and possibly TRBD2, on 5 matching bases. This sequence originates from a man aged 18 to 35 who received the YFV17D yellow fever vaccine. Sequences were derived from CD4+ T cells sorted from PBMCs, sampled 10 days after the first yellow fever vaccination. CDR3 protein: CAISESGADTQYF. The bases read TGTGCCATCAGTGAGTCGGGAGCAGATACGCAGTATTTT.